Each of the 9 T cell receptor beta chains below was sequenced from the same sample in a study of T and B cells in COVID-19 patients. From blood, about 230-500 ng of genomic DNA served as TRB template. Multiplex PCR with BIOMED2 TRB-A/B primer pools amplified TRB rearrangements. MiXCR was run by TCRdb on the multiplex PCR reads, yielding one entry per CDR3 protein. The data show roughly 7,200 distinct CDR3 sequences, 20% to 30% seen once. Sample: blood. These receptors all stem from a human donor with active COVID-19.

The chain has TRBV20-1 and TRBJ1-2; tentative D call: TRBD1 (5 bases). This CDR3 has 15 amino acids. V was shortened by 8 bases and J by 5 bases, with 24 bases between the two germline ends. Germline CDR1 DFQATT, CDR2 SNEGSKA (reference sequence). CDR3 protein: CSPGEGRVRSYGYTF. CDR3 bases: TGCAGTCCTGGGGAGGGGCGCGTCCGAAGTTATGGCTACACCTTC.

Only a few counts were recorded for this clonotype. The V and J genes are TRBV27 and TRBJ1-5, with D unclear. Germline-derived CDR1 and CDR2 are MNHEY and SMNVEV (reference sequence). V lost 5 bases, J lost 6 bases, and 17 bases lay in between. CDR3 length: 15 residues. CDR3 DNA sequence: TGTGCCAGCAGTAACCGGGTGGGATCGGGTCAGCCCCAGCATTTT. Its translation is CASSNRVGSGQPQHF.

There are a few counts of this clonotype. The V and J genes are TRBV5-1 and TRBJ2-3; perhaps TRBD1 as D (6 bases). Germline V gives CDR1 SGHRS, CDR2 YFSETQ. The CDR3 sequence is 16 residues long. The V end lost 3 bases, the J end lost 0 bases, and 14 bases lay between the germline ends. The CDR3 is CASSYGQYSSTDTQYF. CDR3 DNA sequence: TGCGCCAGCAGCTACGGACAGTACTCTAGCACAGATACGCAGTATTTT.

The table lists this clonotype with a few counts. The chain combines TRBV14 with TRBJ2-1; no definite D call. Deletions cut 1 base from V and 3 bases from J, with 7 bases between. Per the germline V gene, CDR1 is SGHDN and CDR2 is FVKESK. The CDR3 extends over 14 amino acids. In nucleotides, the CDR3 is TGTGCCAGCAGCCAAGTCAGCTACTACAATGAGCAGTTCTTC. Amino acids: CASSQVSYYNEQFF.

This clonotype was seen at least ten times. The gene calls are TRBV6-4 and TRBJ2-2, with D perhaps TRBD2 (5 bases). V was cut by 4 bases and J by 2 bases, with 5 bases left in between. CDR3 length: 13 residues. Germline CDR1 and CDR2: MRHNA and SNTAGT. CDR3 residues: CASSGTNTGELFF. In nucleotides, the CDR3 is TGTGCCAGCAGTGGGACTAACACCGGGGAGCTGTTTTTT.

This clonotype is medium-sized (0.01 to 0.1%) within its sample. The CDR3 loop is CASSPAGITYEQYF. CDR3 nucleotides: TGTGCCAGCAGTCCCGCAGGGATTACCTACGAGCAGTACTTC. The chain employs TRBV6-5 and TRBJ2-7, with D perhaps matching TRBD1 (5 bases). Trimming took off 5 bases at V and 2 bases at J, with 13 bases between the two ends. Germline assignment: CDR1 MNHEY and CDR2 SVGAGI. The CDR3 consists of 14 residues.

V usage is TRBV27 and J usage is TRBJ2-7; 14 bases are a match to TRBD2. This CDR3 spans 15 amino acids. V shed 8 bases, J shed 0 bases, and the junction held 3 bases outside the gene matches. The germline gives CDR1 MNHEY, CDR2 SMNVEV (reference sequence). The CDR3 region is CASQGTSGSSYEQYF. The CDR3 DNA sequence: TGTGCCAGCCAAGGGACTAGCGGGAGCTCCTACGAGCAGTACTTC.

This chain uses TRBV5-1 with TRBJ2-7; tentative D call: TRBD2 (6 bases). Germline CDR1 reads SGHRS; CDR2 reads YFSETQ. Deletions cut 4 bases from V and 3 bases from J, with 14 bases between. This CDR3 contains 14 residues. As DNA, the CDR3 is TGCGCCAGCAGCGTGGGACTCTCATACTACGAGCAGTACTTC. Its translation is CASSVGLSYYEQYF.

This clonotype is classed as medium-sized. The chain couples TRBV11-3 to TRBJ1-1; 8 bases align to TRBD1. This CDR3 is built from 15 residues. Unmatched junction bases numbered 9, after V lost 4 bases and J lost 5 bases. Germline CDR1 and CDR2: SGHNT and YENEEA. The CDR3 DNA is TGTGCCAGCAGCTCCAGGGACAGGCCCTTTACTGAAGCTTTCTTT. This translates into CASSSRDRPFTEAFF.